This is a list of T cell receptor beta chains from one sample in a study of breast tumors, draining lymph nodes, adjacent tissues. TCRdb re-called the multiplex PCR reads with MiXCR, one entry per CDR3 protein. This sample yields tens of thousands of distinct CDR3 sequences, of which under 25% are seen a single time; approximately 2.5% belongs to the top ten. Sequences were obtained from axillary lymph node tissue. The receptors shown here come from a female donor with breast cancer. Some clones in this sample may be carry-over from other donors' samples. Both conserved end residues are part of each CDR3. Fields, in order: D gene, clone size, V gene, J gene, CDR3 DNA, CDR3 protein. D genes are given only for firm matches. Rows may omit the clone size; those that give it use once, few, many or a size class.

NA	many	TRBV4-3	TRBJ1-6	TGCGCCAGCAGCCAAGATCCCTACAGTAATTCACCCCTCCACTTT	CASSQDPYSNSPLHF
TRBD2	NA	TRBV27	TRBJ2-1	TGTGCCAGCAGTTTATATCGGGGACTAGCGGGAGGTGATGAGCAGTTCTTC	CASSLYRGLAGGDEQFF
TRBD2	many	TRBV29-1	TRBJ2-1	TGCAGCGTTCAGGGGACTAGCGGGAAAGAGCAGTTCTTC	CSVQGTSGKEQFF
NA	many	TRBV7-3	TRBJ1-2	TGTGCCAGCAGCTTAATGAAAGGTGTCGATGGCTACACCTTC	CASSLMKGVDGYTF
TRBD1	NA	TRBV18	TRBJ1-6	TGTGCCAGCTCACCCGGGACAGGGGACGCCTCACCCCTCCACTTT	CASSPGTGDASPLHF
TRBD2	many	TRBV7-6	TRBJ2-5	TGTGCCAGCAGCTTAGAGGTAGCGGGGGGAGAGACCCAGTACTTC	CASSLEVAGGETQYF
NA	NA	TRBV6-2/TRBV6-3	TRBJ1-5	TGTGCCAGCAGTTCTACCCCCGGGACACTCCAAATCTACGAGAATCAGCCCCAGCATTTT	CASSSTPGTLQIYENQPQHF
NA	many	TRBV18	TRBJ2-7	TGTGCCAGCTCACCCGACAAAGAGCAGTACTTC	CASSPDKEQYF
NA	many	TRBV19	TRBJ2-7	TGTGCCAGTAGTATTTCAGTTACCTACGAGCAGTACTTC	CASSISVTYEQYF
NA	many	TRBV2	TRBJ1-6	TGTGCCACACAGGATCCTAGCTCCTATAATTCACCCCTCCACTTT	CATQDPSSYNSPLHF
TRBD1	NA	TRBV29-1	TRBJ1-1	TGCAGCGCCCGACAGGGGGCCGGGACTGAAGCTTTCTTT	CSARQGAGTEAFF
TRBD1	many	TRBV5-4	TRBJ2-3	TGTGCCAGCAGCTGGCGACAGGGTGCAGATACGCAGTATTTT	CASSWRQGADTQYF
NA	many	TRBV5-1	TRBJ2-7	TGCGCCAGCAGCTTGGAAGGACAGACGTACTACGAGCAGTACTTC	CASSLEGQTYYEQYF
TRBD2	few	TRBV5-8	TRBJ2-1	TGTGCCAGCAGCCTAGCGGGAGGACCCTCCTACAATGAGCAGTTCTTC	CASSLAGGPSYNEQFF
TRBD1	many	TRBV7-2	TRBJ1-5	TGTGCCAGCAGCGCCGACAGGGGTCAGCCCCAGCATTTT	CASSADRGQPQHF
NA	NA	TRBV12-3/TRBV12-4	TRBJ1-5	TGTGCCAGCAGTTTAGCGGGGAGAAATCAGCCCCAGCATTTT	CASSLAGRNQPQHF
TRBD2	many	TRBV29-1	TRBJ2-3	TGCAGCGTTGAAGGGCTAGCGGACGTCTTTTATCGGTCAGATACGCAGTATTTT	CSVEGLADVFYRSDTQYF
TRBD2	many	TRBV4-2	TRBJ2-5	TGTGCCAGCAGCACCCAGCGGGGGGCCCAAGAGACCCAGTACTTC	CASSTQRGAQETQYF
NA	NA	TRBV18	TRBJ2-3	TGTGCCAGGGAAGACAGGTTCTCCTCAGATACGCAGTATTTT	CAREDRFSSDTQYF
TRBD1	NA	TRBV14	TRBJ1-6	TGTGCCAGCAGCCCCGGGACAGGCTCCTATAATTCACCCCTCCACTTT	CASSPGTGSYNSPLHF
NA	many	TRBV6-1	TRBJ1-5	TGTGCCAGCAGTGAAACATCCGATCAGCCCCAGCATTTT	CASSETSDQPQHF
NA	many	TRBV4-1	TRBJ1-2	TGCGCCAGCAGCCAAGTATCGCCAGAAGGCTACACCTTC	CASSQVSPEGYTF
NA	many	TRBV2	TRBJ2-2	TGTGCCAGCAGAGAGACAGCCACCGGGGAGCTGTTTTTT	CASRETATGELFF
NA	many	TRBV15	TRBJ2-7	TGTGCCACCAGCAGTGGTACCGAGCAGTACTTC	CATSSGTEQYF